One and the same sample provided the 7 T cell receptor beta chains below, sequenced in a study of cytomegalovirus exposure and HLA in healthy donors. The PCR was carried out with 60 Vbeta primers and 13 Jbeta primers. TCRdb's copy holds only in-frame clones and misses some; the assay was immunoSEQ multiplex PCR. The data hold around 140,000 clones, with around 73% observed a single time. Source material: PBMCs. All receptors derive from a female donor in good health and CMV-seronegative.

This clone was detected only a few times. This chain joins TRBV19 and TRBJ2-2; tentative D call: TRBD1 (6 bases). The CDR3 length is 16 residues. Trimming stripped 6 bases from V and 3 bases from J, with 17 bases between. Looked up from germline, CDR1 is LNHDA and CDR2 is SQIVND (reference sequence). CDR3 nucleotide sequence: TGTGCCAGTAGCACTGGGGTTGGGACACACACCGGGGAGCTGTTTTTT. Its protein product is CASSTGVGTHTGELFF.

This sequence joins TRBV25-1 and TRBJ2-1; D possibly corresponds to TRBD2 (6 bases). Germline CDR1 and CDR2: MGHDK and SYGVNS. The length of the CDR3 is 12 residues. Trimming cost V 11 bases and J 4 bases, with 12 bases left between them. The CDR3 reads CASAGLYNEQFF. The CDR3 DNA reads as TGTGCCTCCGCGGGATTGTACAATGAGCAGTTCTTC.

DNA for the CDR3: TGTGCCAGCAGCTCTTCGGACAGGGACGAGCAGTACTTC. Amino acid sequence: CASSSSDRDEQYF. The chain combines TRBV7-3 with TRBJ2-7; TRBD1 agrees at 8 bases. Per the germline V gene, CDR1 is SGHTA and CDR2 is FQGTGA. CDR3 size: 13 residues. With V trimmed by 4 bases and J by 5 bases, 4 bases remained unmatched.

The V gene is TRBV11-3, the J gene TRBJ1-3; tentatively, D is TRBD1 (5 bases). Germline CDR1 is SGHNT and CDR2 is YENEEA. CDR3 length: 16 residues. V was pared by 4 bases and J by 0 bases, with 13 bases between. The chain's CDR3 is CASSSFREGSGNTIYF. The CDR3 region has the DNA TGTGCCAGCAGCTCGTTCAGGGAGGGCTCTGGAAACACCATATATTTT.

The chain joins TRBV28 to TRBJ2-6; weak D call: TRBD1 (6 bases). The CDR3 runs to 14 residues. V shed 8 bases and J shed 4 bases, with 12 bases lying between them. CDR1 and CDR2 (germline): MDHEN, SYDVKM. CDR3 in amino acids: CASAEQGGANVLTF. Written as DNA, the CDR3 is TGTGCCAGCGCCGAACAGGGAGGGGCCAACGTCCTGACTTTC.

The V gene is TRBV5-1, the J gene TRBJ1-4; D is unresolved. V was shortened by 0 bases and J by 8 bases, with 14 bases between the two germline ends. There are 15 residues in the CDR3. Germline CDR1 SGHRS, CDR2 YFSETQ. CDR3 residues: CASSLVVGRNEKLFF. Here the CDR3 DNA reads TGCGCCAGCAGCTTGGTTGTCGGGAGGAACGAAAAACTGTTTTTT.

The CDR3 spells CASSFSGGGVSYEQYF. The DNA for the CDR3 is TGTGCCAGCAGTTTTTCGGGTGGCGGAGTGTCCTACGAGCAGTACTTC. The chain uses TRBV28 and TRBJ2-7; D is unresolved. The CDR3 spans 16 residues. V lost 3 bases, J lost 1 base, and 16 bases lay in between. Germline CDR1 reads MDHEN; CDR2 reads SYDVKM.